These 9 T cell receptor beta chains were all obtained from the same sample, sequenced in a study of patients and donors after allogeneic stem cell transplantation. One entry per CDR3 protein, called by TCRdb with MiXCR from the RT-PCR reads. The table includes about 31,000 distinct CDR3 sequences, almost 7% detected once. Material: blood, either unsorted or a sorted T cell fraction (not recorded which). The receptors come from a human donor who was either an allogeneic HSCT recipient or a stem cell or donor lymphocyte infusion donor (not recorded which). It is not recorded whose cells these are; they may come from a transplant donor.

The chain links TRBV6-6 to TRBJ2-2; 11 positions agree with TRBD2. CDR1 MNHNY and CDR2 SVGAGI come from the germline V gene (reference sequence). J lost 4 bases, V lost 4 bases, and 8 bases had no gene match. The CDR3 has 17 amino acids. CDR3 DNA: TGTGCCAGCAGTTGGGTAGCGGGAGGGCAAGGCACCGGGGAGCTGTTTTTT. Translating gives CASSWVAGGQGTGELFF.

The chain carries TRBV6-5 and TRBJ2-2; D is unclear. Germline V gene lookup returns CDR1 MNHEY and CDR2 SVGAGI. There are 15 residues in the CDR3. V was clipped by 7 bases and J by 4 bases, with 16 bases between them. CDR3: CASKRKGLATGELFF. The CDR3 DNA sequence: TGTGCCAGCAAACGGAAAGGGTTGGCCACCGGGGAGCTGTTTTTT.

To note about this clonotype: The junction does not match germline at one end; this may be a read error. The rearrangement uses TRBV6-2 or TRBV6-3 and TRBJ2-7, with 9 bases lining up with TRBD1. Per germline, CDR1 MNHEY and CDR2 SVGEGT. The CDR3 sequence is 14 residues long. CDR3 sequence: CATKRGTGSYERYF. DNA for the CDR3: TGTGCCACAAAAAGGGGGACAGGGTCCTACGAGCGGTACTTC.

This clonotype was counted many times. The J gene is TRBJ2-5, the V gene TRBV4-2; 7 nucleotides agree with TRBD1. The CDR3 has 14 residues. V lost 0 bases and J lost 7; bases outside the gene matches: 5. CDR1 is LGHNA, CDR2 YNFKEQ, per germline. The CDR3 is CASSQEDRFGTQYF. The DNA of the CDR3 is TGTGCCAGCAGCCAAGAGGACAGGTTTGGGACCCAGTACTTC.

This clonotype was picked up many times. V and J are TRBV10-3 and TRBJ2-1; D might be TRBD1 (5 bases). The germline gives CDR1 ENHRY, CDR2 SYGVKD. This CDR3 region has 11 residues. Trimming took 9 bases from V and 6 from J, leaving 9 bases between them. DNA of the CDR3: TGTGCCATGGGAAGGGGCAATGAGCAGTTCTTC. As protein: CAMGRGNEQFF.

V and J are TRBV6-6 and TRBJ2-7; D is possibly TRBD1 (6 bases). The CDR3 covers 13 residues. V lost 9 bases, J lost 2 bases, and 14 bases lay in between. Per the germline V gene, CDR1 is MNHNY and CDR2 is SVGAGI (reference sequence). CDR3 sequence: CASTTGPTYEQYF. DNA of the CDR3: TGTGCCAGTACTACAGGGCCTACCTACGAGCAGTACTTC.

This clonotype was detected ten times or more. The chain uses TRBV6-2 or TRBV6-3 and TRBJ2-3; 9 bases are a match to TRBD2. The J segment lost 7 bases and the V segment lost 2 bases, leaving 4 bases of the junction unmatched. Germline V lookup: CDR1 MNHEY, CDR2 SVGEGT. CDR3 length equals 14 residues. CDR3 loop: CASSYTAGGNTQYF. The CDR3 DNA reads TGTGCCAGCAGTTACACAGCGGGAGGAAATACGCAGTATTTT.

The chain uses TRBV18 and TRBJ2-1; 11 nucleotides agree with TRBD2. CDR1 is KGHSH and CDR2 is LQKENI in the germline V gene. There are 15 residues in the CDR3. After removal of 3 bases from V and 4 bases from J, the junction contained 2 bases not matched to a gene. The CDR3 loop is CASSPRTSGYNEQFF. Written as DNA, the CDR3 is TGTGCCAGCTCACCGCGGACTAGCGGGTACAATGAGCAGTTCTTC.

There are many counts of this clonotype. The chain couples TRBV5-1 to TRBJ2-3; weak D call: TRBD2 (6 bases). This CDR3 region has 16 residues. V was cut by 1 base and J by 6 bases, with 18 bases left in between. Germline V gene sequence: CDR1 SGHRS, CDR2 YFSETQ. CDR3 DNA sequence: TGCGCCAGCAGCTTGATGACGACTAGGGACCGGGATACGCAGTATTTT. Its translation is CASSLMTTRDRDTQYF.